These T cell receptor beta chains were read from a single sample in a study of blood T cell repertoires in COVID-19. TCRdb keeps only in-frame clones here, not all; method: immunoSEQ multiplex PCR. The data show tens of thousands of clones, 80% to 90% seen once. Sequencing was carried out using peripheral blood. The receptor set was obtained from a man aged 50 to 60 with acute or convalescent COVID-19. Both conserved end residues are part of each CDR3. The D gene is left open where the match is weak. Size tells how often a clone was seen (once, few, many) or the class of an expanded clone, and some rows leave it out.

d_gene,v_gene,abundance,j_gene,CDR3nt,CDR3aa
NA,TRBV3-1/TRBV3-2,once,TRBJ2-1,TGTGCCAGCAGCCAAGATCCGGCAGGGGCCAATGAGCAGTTCTTC,CASSQDPAGANEQFF
NA,TRBV28,NA,TRBJ1-6,TGTGCCAGCAGTCCAGCGGACCTGATGGGCAATTCACCCCTCCACTTT,CASSPADLMGNSPLHF
TRBD1,TRBV6-5,NA,TRBJ2-2,TGTGCCAGCAGGGACAGGCCCCTAGTCACCGGGGAGCTGTTTTTT,CASRDRPLVTGELFF
NA,TRBV2,few,TRBJ2-2,TGTGCCAGCTCGTCCGAGGGAGGCTACACCGGGGAGCTGTTTTTT,CASSSEGGYTGELFF
NA,TRBV6-1,NA,TRBJ1-1,TGTGCCAGCAGTGAAGGCCGCGGGGTGGGGGCTTTCTTT,CASSEGRGVGAFF
TRBD1,TRBV24-1,NA,TRBJ2-3,TGTGCCACCAGTGATGGACGGACAGGGGCCGGCACAGATACGCAGTATTTT,CATSDGRTGAGTDTQYF
NA,TRBV19,NA,TRBJ1-4,TGTGCCAGTAGTTCCTGGGACACCCGGAATGAAAAACTGTTTTTT,CASSSWDTRNEKLFF
NA,TRBV12-3/TRBV12-4,NA,TRBJ1-2,TGTGCCAGCAGCCTGGCAGGTCAGGATGGCTACACCTTC,CASSLAGQDGYTF
TRBD1,TRBV9,NA,TRBJ1-2,TGTGCCAGCAGCGGAGGGACAGGGGACATTGACGGCTACACCTTC,CASSGGTGDIDGYTF
TRBD1,TRBV29-1,NA,TRBJ1-1,TGCAGCGTCGGACAGGGCATTTTTGAAGCTTTCTTT,CSVGQGIFEAFF
NA,TRBV9,NA,TRBJ2-2,TGTGCCAGCCAAGCGGGACAGAACACCGGGGAGCTGTTTTTT,CASQAGQNTGELFF
NA,TRBV28,NA,TRBJ1-1,TGTGCCAGCAGTTTGGAGGTCACTGAAGCTTTCTTT,CASSLEVTEAFF
TRBD1,TRBV7-2,once,TRBJ2-1,TGTGCCAGCAGCACCTGGACAGGGTCGACCGACAATGAGCAGTTCTTC,CASSTWTGSTDNEQFF
TRBD1,TRBV19,NA,TRBJ1-5,TGTGCCAGTAGTACCGGGACAGGAGGCGATCAGCCCCAGCATTTT,CASSTGTGGDQPQHF
TRBD1,TRBV5-8,NA,TRBJ2-2,TGTGCCAGCAGAGCGGACAGGACATTCCTCAGCACCGGGGAGCTGTTTTTT,CASRADRTFLSTGELFF
TRBD1,TRBV9,once,TRBJ1-6,TGTGCCAGCAGCTTTCGGACAGGAAATAATTCACCCCTCCACTTT,CASSFRTGNNSPLHF
TRBD1,TRBV5-6,NA,TRBJ1-3,TGTGCCAGCAGCTTACAGGGGGCAAAAAACACCATATATTTT,CASSLQGAKNTIYF
TRBD1,TRBV9,NA,TRBJ2-5,TGTGCCAGCAGCCTAGGGGGACAGGGGGCAGAGACCCAGTACTTC,CASSLGGQGAETQYF
NA,TRBV5-4,NA,TRBJ1-4,TGTGCCAGCAGCTTCTTAGGGGATACAACTAATGAAAAACTGTTTTTT,CASSFLGDTTNEKLFF
TRBD2,TRBV6-5,NA,TRBJ2-3,TGTGCCAGCAGTTTACTCCAAGCGGGGGGCCCGGATACGCAGTATTTT,CASSLLQAGGPDTQYF
NA,TRBV6-5,NA,TRBJ2-7,TGTGCCAGCAGTCCCCGCGGAGGGGGCCCCTACGAGCAGTACTTC,CASSPRGGGPYEQYF
TRBD1,TRBV2,few,TRBJ2-2,TGTGCCAGCAGCCGACAGGGCACCAACACCGGGGAGCTGTTTTTT,CASSRQGTNTGELFF
NA,TRBV5-6,NA,TRBJ1-6,TGTGCCAGCAGCTTGGGTCTCCTGGCTCGGGATTCACCCCTCCACTTT,CASSLGLLARDSPLHF
TRBD1,TRBV5-6,NA,TRBJ2-2,TGTGCCAACAGCTTGACACGGGACAGGGTTCTCGTTGGGGAGCTGTTTTTT,CANSLTRDRVLVGELFF
NA,TRBV12-3/TRBV12-4,NA,TRBJ2-3,TGTGCCAGCAGCATCACAGATACGCAGTATTTT,CASSITDTQYF
TRBD2,TRBV9,NA,TRBJ2-1,TGTGCCAGCAGCGTAGGGACTAGCAATGAGCAGTTCTTC,CASSVGTSNEQFF
NA,TRBV9,NA,TRBJ2-7,TGTGCCAGCAGCGTAGGAGGGTTTCTGGGATCGGACGAGCAGTACTTC,CASSVGGFLGSDEQYF
TRBD2,TRBV7-2,NA,TRBJ2-3,TGTGCCAGCAGAACTAGCGGGGGTATTTCAGATACGCAGTATTTT,CASRTSGGISDTQYF
NA,TRBV2,NA,TRBJ2-6,TGTGCCAGCATGGTGAGGGCTCCTGGGGCCAACGTCCTGACTTTC,CASMVRAPGANVLTF
NA,TRBV7-9,NA,TRBJ1-1,TGTGCCACCCAAGACAGGTTAAACACTGAAGCTTTCTTT,CATQDRLNTEAFF
TRBD2,TRBV7-3,NA,TRBJ2-3,TGTGCCAGCAAGCGGGGGGGCACAGATACGCAGTATTTT,CASKRGGTDTQYF
TRBD1,TRBV9,NA,TRBJ1-2,TGTGCCAGCAGCCATCAGACAGGGATCGGCTATGGCTACACCTTC,CASSHQTGIGYGYTF
TRBD1,TRBV2,NA,TRBJ1-1,TGTGCCAGCAGTCGACAGGGGACCACTGAAGCTTTCTTT,CASSRQGTTEAFF
NA,TRBV29-1,NA,TRBJ1-2,TGCAGCGTTGCCGGACTTCGGGATGGCTACACCTTC,CSVAGLRDGYTF
NA,TRBV12-5,NA,TRBJ2-5,TGTGCTAGTGGTTTCGATGGGGCGGAGACCCAGTACTTC,CASGFDGAETQYF
TRBD2,TRBV6-6,NA,TRBJ2-3,TGTGCCAGCAGTCACCACGGGAGAGTACTAGCGTCAGATACGCAGTATTTT,CASSHHGRVLASDTQYF
TRBD2,TRBV19,few,TRBJ2-4,TGTGCCACCAAAACAGGGCGCGGGGGGAAAAACATTCAGTACTTC,CATKTGRGGKNIQYF
TRBD2,TRBV5-1,NA,TRBJ2-1,TGCGCCAGCAGCTGGACTAGCGGGGGGGCCGCGAATGAGCAGTTCTTC,CASSWTSGGAANEQFF
TRBD2,TRBV5-5,NA,TRBJ2-3,TGTGCCAGCAGAGCGGGGGGGGCAGATACGCAGTATTTT,CASRAGGADTQYF
NA,TRBV28,NA,TRBJ2-1,TGTGCCAGCAGTTCCTCTTTGAGACAGGAGATCAATGAGCAGTTCTTC,CASSSSLRQEINEQFF
NA,TRBV4-3,NA,TRBJ2-5,TGCGCCAGCAGCCAAGGAATCGGAGGGCAAGAGACCCAGTACTTC,CASSQGIGGQETQYF
NA,TRBV18,NA,TRBJ2-1,TGTGCCAGCTCACCACTCAGTGCAGGGGAGAAAAATGAGCAGTTCTTC,CASSPLSAGEKNEQFF
TRBD2,TRBV9,NA,TRBJ2-1,TGTGCCAGCAGCTCAGCGGGACTAGGGAACAATGAGCAGTTCTTC,CASSSAGLGNNEQFF
TRBD2,TRBV28,NA,TRBJ2-5,TGTGCCAGCAGTCCCTTAGGACTAGCGGGAGGGGGGACCCAGTACTTC,CASSPLGLAGGGTQYF
NA,TRBV15,once,TRBJ1-1,TGTGCCACCAGCAGAGAAGGAGGAGGTACTGAAGCTTTCTTT,CATSREGGGTEAFF
NA,TRBV11-2,NA,TRBJ2-5,TGTGCCAGCAGCTTATTAGGCGGGGTCCAAGAGACCCAGTACTTC,CASSLLGGVQETQYF
NA,TRBV7-9,NA,TRBJ1-1,TGTGCCAGCAGCTTTAGTGCGACAGAAGCTTTCTTT,CASSFSATEAFF
NA,TRBV24-1,NA,TRBJ2-5,TGTGCCACCAGTGATTTGCTTGGCGGAGCGGAGACCCAGTACTTC,CATSDLLGGAETQYF
NA,TRBV29-1,once,TRBJ1-1,TGCAGCGTTGTGGCGGGAGCTAACACTGAAGCTTTCTTT,CSVVAGANTEAFF
NA,TRBV6-5,NA,TRBJ2-7,TGTGCCAGCAGACCGACACAGGGAATCGAGCAGTACTTC,CASRPTQGIEQYF
NA,TRBV30,NA,TRBJ1-4,TGTGCCTGGAGGATCCGGGAGGGAGGGAAACTGTTTTTT,CAWRIREGGKLFF
NA,TRBV12-3/TRBV12-4,few,TRBJ1-1,TGTGCCAGCGGCGGGGCGCTTATCCCTGAAGCTTTCTTT,CASGGALIPEAFF
NA,TRBV2,NA,TRBJ1-3,TGTGCCAGCAGTACCCCTGGGGACTCTACCTCTGGAAACACCATATATTTT,CASSTPGDSTSGNTIYF
NA,TRBV7-9,NA,TRBJ1-2,TGTGCCAGCAGCTGGGCAGGGATAGAAAATTATGGCTACACCTTC,CASSWAGIENYGYTF